This T cell receptor (beta chain) appears in the sequencing data of a study of T cell responses to AZD1222 COVID-19 vaccine. Study-wide points: White British ancestry dominated among donors, who included more females, and clonal diversity was possibly underestimated. Mapped onto spike, vaccine-associated CD4 TCRs spanned it and were dominant at 160-218 and 743-854.

CDR1 SNHLY and CDR2 FYNNEI come from the germline V gene. V dropped 11 bases and J dropped 4 bases, with 17 bases sitting between them. The CDR3 spans 13 residues. This clone was observed a handful of times. Antigen specificity is unknown. The data were produced by immunoSEQ multiplex PCR, yet TCRdb's version contains in-frame clones alone and is incomplete. Here the sample spans some 140,000 clones, roughly 90% being singletons. The sample consisted of peripheral blood, taken on day 0 of AZD1222 vaccination. This TCR was sampled from an adult in good health. This chain links TRBV2 with TRBJ1-2, with a weak D call TRBD1 (5 bases). CDR3 protein: CAGQGFSSYGYTF. CDR3 coding DNA: TGTGCCGGACAAGGGTTCTCCTCCTATGGCTACACCTTC.